The 30 T cell receptor beta chains listed next were all sequenced from one sample in a study of T cells in Graves' hyperthyroidism and ophthalmopathy. Regions amplified from RNA transcripts were the TCR beta CDR3 regions. RT-PCR in the first round (using the HTBI primer set) targeted the TCR CDR3. TCRdb re-called the multiplex PCR reads with MiXCR, one entry per CDR3 protein. The table includes around 690,000 distinct CDR3 sequences, around 16% detected once. What was sequenced was blood. The source of these receptors is a man aged 50 or older with Graves' hyperthyroidism.

This clonotype has at least ten counts. The rearrangement uses TRBV28 and TRBJ1-2; maybe TRBD1 (5 bases). V gave up 2 bases and J gave up 2 bases, with 9 bases separating them. Germline CDR1 is MDHEN and CDR2 is SYDVKM. The CDR3 is 14 amino acids. The CDR3 region is CASSLRAGNYGYTF. The CDR3 region has the DNA TGTGCCAGCAGTTTAAGGGCAGGGAACTATGGCTACACCTTC.

The chain combines TRBV28 with TRBJ2-2, with 10 nucleotides matching TRBD2. The length of the CDR3 is 16 residues. In germline, CDR1 is MDHEN, CDR2 SYDVKM. J gave up 7 bases and V 3 bases, and 8 bases lay outside the gene matches. Here the CDR3 DNA reads TGTGCCAGCAGTTTGATGGGCCTAGCGGGAGTCGGGGAGCTGTTTTTT. Protein product: CASSLMGLAGVGELFF.

V and J are TRBV9 and TRBJ2-5, with 14 bases identical to TRBD2. The CDR3 runs 17 residues. Germline V gene lookup returns CDR1 SGDLS and CDR2 YYNGEE. After removal of 3 bases from V and 3 bases from J, the junction contained 7 bases not matched to a gene. CDR3 protein: CASSAGTSGSLEETQYF. DNA for the CDR3: TGTGCCAGCAGCGCCGGGACTAGCGGGAGTTTGGAAGAGACCCAGTACTTC.

This clonotype has a count of ten or more. The rearrangement uses TRBV12-3 or TRBV12-4 and TRBJ2-1; 12 nucleotides align to TRBD2. The CDR3 is 20 amino acids. After removal of 6 bases from V and 0 bases from J, the junction contained 15 bases not matched to a gene. CDR3 DNA sequence: TGTGCCAGCAGGCTGACTAGCGGGGGTCTCTTTTTTCCCTCCTACAATGAGCAGTTCTTC. Its translation is CASRLTSGGLFFPSYNEQFF.

This clonotype was seen repeatedly, ten times or more. This CDR3 reads CASSLDFRGNQPQHF. The CDR3 DNA is TGTGCCAGCAGTTTGGACTTTAGGGGCAATCAGCCCCAGCATTTT. This rearrangement joins TRBV28 to TRBJ1-5; D is unresolved. The CDR3 runs to 15 residues. Germline CDR1 is MDHEN and CDR2 is SYDVKM. Deletions cut 3 bases from V and 2 bases from J, with 11 bases between.

This CDR3 reads CASSDRLAGFLEQYF. DNA for the CDR3: TGTGCCAGCAGTGACCGACTAGCGGGGTTCCTCGAGCAGTACTTC. The gene calls are TRBV27 and TRBJ2-7; 11 bases match TRBD2. The CDR3 is made up of 15 amino acids. V was clipped by 5 bases and J by 6 bases; unmatched bases: 9. The germline CDR1 and CDR2 sequences are MNHEY and SMNVEV (reference sequence).

Only a few counts were recorded for this clonotype. The chain employs TRBV7-2 and TRBJ2-1; D gene unclear. Trimming shortened V by 2 bases and J by 9 bases, and 11 bases separated the two germline ends. The CDR3 has 13 amino acids. Germline CDR1 and CDR2: SGHTA and FQGNSA. CDR3 in amino acids: CASSLRLVGEQFF. In DNA, the CDR3 is TGTGCCAGCAGCTTACGGCTTGTTGGTGAGCAGTTCTTC.

This clonotype was recorded at least ten times. This chain uses TRBV12-3 or TRBV12-4 with TRBJ1-2; TRBD1 agrees at 7 bases. The ends lost 5 bases at V and 6 bases at J; junction bases unmatched: 9. This CDR3 region has 14 residues. The CDR3 protein is CASSKRQGVDGYTF. The CDR3, as DNA: TGTGCCAGCAGTAAACGACAGGGTGTAGATGGCTACACCTTC.

This sequence joins TRBV6-5 and TRBJ1-2, with a possible D match to TRBD1 (6 bases). V was clipped by 6 bases and J by 2 bases, with 13 bases between them. Per the germline V gene, CDR1 is MNHEY and CDR2 is SVGAGI. The CDR3 is made up of 14 amino acids. CDR3 DNA: TGTGCCAGCAGGTCCTCCGGGACAAACTATGGCTACACCTTC. This gives the protein CASRSSGTNYGYTF.

The gene calls are TRBV9 and TRBJ2-7; 10 nucleotides align to TRBD2. V shed 0 bases and J 8 bases; nucleotides not matched to a gene: 5. Germline CDR1 and CDR2: SGDLS and YYNGEE. This CDR3 has 14 amino acids. The CDR3 DNA reads as TGTGCCAGCAGCGTAGGACTAGCGGGCGATCAGCAGTACTTC. Amino acids: CASSVGLAGDQQYF.

The chain is built from TRBV4-1 and TRBJ1-1; D is ambiguous. CDR1 and CDR2 from the germline V gene are MGHRA and YSYEKL. Trimming pared 4 bases from V and 1 base from J, leaving 13 bases between. This CDR3 has 15 amino acids. The CDR3 nucleotides read TGCGCCAGCAGCCGGTTTGCGGGCTCGAACACTGAAGCTTTCTTT. Protein sequence: CASSRFAGSNTEAFF.

V is TRBV28 and J is TRBJ1-5; D uncertain. In germline, CDR1 is MDHEN, CDR2 SYDVKM. This CDR3 region has 12 residues. The V end lost 3 bases, the J end lost 6 bases, and 6 bases lay between the germline ends. The DNA of the CDR3 is TGTGCCAGCAGTTTTCCCGTTCAGCCCCAGCATTTT. This encodes CASSFPVQPQHF.

This clonotype has a count of ten or more. The chain employs TRBV9 and TRBJ2-3; TRBD2 aligns across 11 bases. CDR3 length equals 16 residues. Germline CDR1 SGDLS, CDR2 YYNGEE. Trimming at V came to 5 bases and at J to 1 base, leaving 6 bases not matched to a gene. The CDR3 here is CASSAAGLAGTDTQYF. CDR3 DNA: TGTGCCAGCAGTGCCGCGGGACTAGCGGGCACAGATACGCAGTATTTT.

This clonotype has a handful of counts. A read error may explain this, as a much larger clone is one base away. The chain has TRBV27 and TRBJ2-1; weak D call: TRBD2 (6 bases). Germline V gene sequence: CDR1 MNHEY, CDR2 SMNVEV (reference sequence). The CDR3 length is 15 residues. V was cut by 5 bases and J by 8 bases, with 19 bases left in between. The CDR3 DNA follows: TGTGCCAGCAGTACTCACGGGAGTGTTTGGTATGAGCAGTTCTTC. It codes for CASSTHGSVWYEQFF.

V gene TRBV29-1 combines with J gene TRBJ2-1; D perhaps matches TRBD1 (6 bases). The CDR3 is 13 amino acids. Trimming removed 7 bases from V and 4 bases from J, with 14 bases in between. Germline loops: CDR1 SQVTM, CDR2 ANQGSEA. In nucleotides, the CDR3 is TGCAGCGGGGACACGGGGTTGTACAATGAGCAGTTCTTC. This codes for CSGDTGLYNEQFF.

This clonotype was seen repeatedly, ten times or more. The rearrangement joins TRBV7-8 to TRBJ2-1; TRBD2 matches at 11 bases. The CDR3 is 15 residues long. Losses at the gene ends were 5 bases for V and 10 bases for J; bases not matched to a gene: 10. Germline CDR1 is SGHVS and CDR2 is FQNEAQ. The CDR3 loop is CASSLSGRASAEQFF. The CDR3 region has the DNA TGTGCCAGCAGCCTTAGCGGGAGGGCCTCGGCGGAGCAGTTCTTC.

The chain combines TRBV7-9 with TRBJ2-7; 8 bases match TRBD2. This CDR3 has 13 residues. Germline V lookup: CDR1 SEHNR, CDR2 FQNEAQ (reference sequence). The V segment lost 8 bases and the J segment 2 bases; nucleotides outside the gene matches: 5. CDR3 DNA sequence: TGTGCCAGCTCCGGGACTAGGGCCTACGAGCAGTACTTC. Translation: CASSGTRAYEQYF.

This clonotype was seen ten or more times. The chain is built from TRBV12-3 or TRBV12-4 and TRBJ2-7, with 7 bases matching TRBD1. CDR3 size: 14 residues. V lost 5 bases to trimming and J lost 3 bases; unmatched junction nucleotides: 7. The CDR3 DNA reads as TGTGCCAGCAGTCCGACCGGGACAGTCTACGAGCAGTACTTC. Translated, it gives CASSPTGTVYEQYF.

This clonotype was counted ten times or more. The chain has TRBV28 and TRBJ2-5; 7 bases are a match to TRBD2. CDR1 is MDHEN, CDR2 SYDVKM, per germline. V shed 5 bases and J 2 bases; nucleotides not matched to a gene: 11. This CDR3 contains 16 residues. The CDR3 DNA is TGTGCCAGCAGTGGTGTCAGCGGGACGGGTCAAGAGACCCAGTACTTC. Protein sequence: CASSGVSGTGQETQYF.

This chain uses TRBV9 with TRBJ1-3; D is perhaps TRBD1 (5 bases). With 4 bases removed from V and 2 bases from J, the gap between germline ends came to 10 bases. Germline values: CDR1 SGDLS, CDR2 YYNGEE. The CDR3 loop spans 14 amino acids. Here the CDR3 reads CASSFRGTGNTIYF. In DNA, the CDR3 is TGTGCCAGCAGCTTTAGGGGAACTGGAAACACCATATATTTT.

This rearrangement joins TRBV3-1 to TRBJ2-7; possibly TRBD2 for D (5 bases). The CDR3 runs to 15 residues. Trimming left V 8 bases short and J 3 bases short, with 20 bases between. In germline, CDR1 is LGHDT, CDR2 YNNKEL (reference sequence). The CDR3 sequence is CASGFSLDGIYEQYF. CDR3 nucleotide sequence: TGTGCCAGCGGCTTTTCCCTCGACGGGATCTACGAGCAGTACTTC.

The chain employs TRBV10-3 and TRBJ2-5; 11 bases align to TRBD2. V gave up 4 bases and J gave up 3 bases; unmatched junction bases: 4. The germline gives CDR1 ENHRY, CDR2 SYGVKD. CDR3 length equals 15 residues. The CDR3 DNA reads TGTGCCATCAGTGTGGGGACTAGCGGAGAAGAGACCCAGTACTTC. Translation gives CAISVGTSGEETQYF.

This sequence joins TRBV28 and TRBJ2-7; maybe TRBD2 (5 bases). The length of the CDR3 is 15 residues. Germline V gene lookup returns CDR1 MDHEN and CDR2 SYDVKM. Trimming pared 2 bases from V and 5 bases from J, leaving 16 bases between. CDR3 sequence reads: CASSLEPAGPNEQYF. In nucleotides, the CDR3 is TGTGCCAGCAGTTTAGAGCCGGCGGGTCCTAACGAGCAGTACTTC.

This clonotype was seen a few times. The J gene is TRBJ1-1, the V gene TRBV20-1; tentatively, D is TRBD1 (5 bases). The V gene's germline CDR1 is DFQATT and CDR2 SNEGSKA (reference sequence). The V gene lost 0 bases and the J gene lost 5 bases, with 16 bases spanning the gap. The CDR3 length is 15 residues. The CDR3 DNA sequence: TGCAGTGCTAGAGAGGACGCCGGGGCGCGGACTGAAGCTTTCTTT. Its translation is CSAREDAGARTEAFF.

This clonotype was seen more than once but under ten times. The chain employs TRBV30 and TRBJ2-7, with 7 positions matching TRBD1. V lost 0 bases, J lost 2 bases, and 4 bases stayed unmatched. CDR3 size: 14 residues. Germline V gene lookup returns CDR1 GTSNPN and CDR2 SVGIG (reference sequence). The CDR3 nucleotides are TGTGCCTGGAGTGTTGGGGACAGCACCTACGAGCAGTACTTC. This codes for CAWSVGDSTYEQYF. Based on the CDR3 plus reference TRBV30 and TRBJ2-7, the full variable domain is SQTIHQWPATLVQPVGSPLSLECTVEGTSNPNLYWYRQAAGRGLQLLFYSVGIGQISSEVPQNLSASRPQDRQFILSSKKLLLSDSGFYLCAWSVGDSTYEQYFGPGTRLTVT.

This clonotype came up a few times. The CDR3 region is CSVASSTSGRDEQYF. The CDR3 DNA reads TGCAGCGTTGCCTCTTCTACTAGCGGGAGAGACGAGCAGTACTTC. The chain combines TRBV29-1 with TRBJ2-7; the match to TRBD2 covers 11 bases. CDR1 SQVTM and CDR2 ANQGSEA come from the germline V gene. Germline trimming cut 4 bases from V and 5 bases from J; bases unmatched to any gene: 10. CDR3 size: 15 residues.

A few counts support this clonotype. The rearrangement uses TRBV30 and TRBJ2-3; a weak D match, TRBD2 (6 bases). The CDR3 is 17 amino acids. Germline CDR1 is GTSNPN and CDR2 is SVGIG (reference sequence). V lost 0 bases and J lost 2, with 18 bases in between. The CDR3 DNA reads as TGTGCCTGGAGTGTACGACTAGGAGCGGACCCCACAGATACGCAGTATTTT. Translated: CAWSVRLGADPTDTQYF.

In its sample, this clonotype was seen many times. The CDR3 sequence is CASSMPGLGIDTQYF. For the CDR3, the DNA is TGTGCCAGCAGTATGCCGGGACTAGGCATAGATACGCAGTATTTT. The V gene is TRBV27, the J gene TRBJ2-3; 8 nucleotides align to TRBD2. The length of the CDR3 is 15 residues. The germline V gene has CDR1 MNHEY and CDR2 SMNVEV (reference sequence). V dropped 5 bases and J dropped 5; count of bases not matched to a gene: 9.

Many counts were recorded for this clonotype. This rearrangement joins TRBV5-1 to TRBJ2-2; D unresolved. With 0 bases removed from V and 5 bases from J, the gap between germline ends came to 5 bases. CDR3 size: 13 residues. Germline V lookup: CDR1 SGHRS, CDR2 YFSETQ. The CDR3 sequence is CASSLDRTGELFF. As DNA, the CDR3 is TGCGCCAGCAGCTTGGATCGGACCGGGGAGCTGTTTTTT.

With respect to this clonotype: A read error may explain this, as a much larger clone is one base away. This chain connects TRBV2 to TRBJ1-2; 12 positions match TRBD1. V was clipped by 5 bases and J by 10 bases; unmatched bases: 11. Looked up from germline, CDR1 is SNHLY and CDR2 is FYNNEI. The CDR3 is 15 amino acids. CDR3 sequence (DNA): TGTGCCAGCAGTATTCTGGGACAGGGGGCGGGTGTCTACACCTTC. Encoded protein: CASSILGQGAGVYTF.